This T cell receptor (beta chain) was sequenced in a study of beta chain features in type 1 diabetes. Study background: Comparable age, gender and cell yields were observed in patients relative to healthy donors. Findings of the study overall: The study left unresolved whether HLA type influences TCRB rearrangement. Using cDNA template may skew counts toward highly expressing activated cells. A moderate, significant TCRB CDR3 shortening appeared in type 1 diabetes across four CD4+ subsets.

This CDR3 region has 15 residues. Trimming shortened V by 0 bases and J by 1 base, and 10 bases separated the two germline ends. Per germline, CDR1 SGDLS and CDR2 YYNGEE. For this clone: Its antigen remains unknown.

The investigators reverse transcribed all of the isolated RNA, so they sequenced expressed TCRB transcripts. Here immunoSEQ multiplex PCR was the method, and the copy in TCRdb shows in-frame clones only, minus some. The sample has around 300,000 clones; approximately 8.1% are singletons. The J gene is TRBJ1-1, the V gene TRBV9, with D possibly TRBD1 on 5 matching bases. This TCR came from a woman between 18 and 29 years old in good health. The sample comprised central memory CD4+ T cells from blood. CDR3 coding DNA: TGTGCCAGCAGCGTAGGAGGTGGGGGGAACACTGAAGCTTTCTTT. Encoded protein: CASSVGGGGNTEAFF. Complete variable domain (other parts from reference TRBV9 and TRBJ1-1): DSGVTQTPKHLITATGQRVTLRCSPRSGDLSVYWYQQSLDQGLQFLIQYYNGEERAKGNILERFSAQQFPDLHSELNLSSLELGDSALYFCASSVGGGGNTEAFFGQGTRLTVV.